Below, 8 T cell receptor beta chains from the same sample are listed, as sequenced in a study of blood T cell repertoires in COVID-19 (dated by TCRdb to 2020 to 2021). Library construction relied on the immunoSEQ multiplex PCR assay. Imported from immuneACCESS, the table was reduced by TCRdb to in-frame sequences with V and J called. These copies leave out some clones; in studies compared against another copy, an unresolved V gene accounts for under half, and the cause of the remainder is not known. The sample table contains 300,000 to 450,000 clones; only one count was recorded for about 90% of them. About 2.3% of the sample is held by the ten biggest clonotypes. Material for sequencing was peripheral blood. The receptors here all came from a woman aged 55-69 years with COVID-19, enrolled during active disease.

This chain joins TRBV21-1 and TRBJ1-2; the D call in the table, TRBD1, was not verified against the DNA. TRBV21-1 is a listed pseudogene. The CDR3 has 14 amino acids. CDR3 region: CASSTRDRHDGYTF. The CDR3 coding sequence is TGTGCCAGCAGCACCCGGGACAGACACGATGGCTACACCTTC.

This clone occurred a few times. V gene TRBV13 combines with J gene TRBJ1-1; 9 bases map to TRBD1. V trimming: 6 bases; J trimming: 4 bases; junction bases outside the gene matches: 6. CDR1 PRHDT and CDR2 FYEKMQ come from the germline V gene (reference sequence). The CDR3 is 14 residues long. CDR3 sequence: CASRLWTGVTEAFF. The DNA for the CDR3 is TGTGCCAGCAGACTATGGACAGGGGTCACTGAAGCTTTCTTT. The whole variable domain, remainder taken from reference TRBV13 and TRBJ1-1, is AAGVIQSPRHLIKEKRETATLKCYPIPRHDTVYWYQQGPGQDPQFLISFYEKMQSDKGSIPDRFSAQQFSDYHSELNMSSLELGDSALYFCASRLWTGVTEAFFGQGTRLTVV.

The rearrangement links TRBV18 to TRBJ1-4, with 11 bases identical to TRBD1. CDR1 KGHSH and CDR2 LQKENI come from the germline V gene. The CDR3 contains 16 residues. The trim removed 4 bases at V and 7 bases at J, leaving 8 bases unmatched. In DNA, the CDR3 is TGTGCCAGCTCACTGGCCCCCGGGACAGGGGGTGAAAAACTGTTTTTT. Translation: CASSLAPGTGGEKLFF. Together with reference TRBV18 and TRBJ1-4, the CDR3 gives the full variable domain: NAGVMQNPRHLVRRRGQEARLRCSPMKGHSHVYWYRQLPEEGLKFMVYLQKENIIDESGMPKERFSAEFPKEGPSILRIQQVVRGDSAAYFCASSLAPGTGGEKLFFGSGTQLSVL.

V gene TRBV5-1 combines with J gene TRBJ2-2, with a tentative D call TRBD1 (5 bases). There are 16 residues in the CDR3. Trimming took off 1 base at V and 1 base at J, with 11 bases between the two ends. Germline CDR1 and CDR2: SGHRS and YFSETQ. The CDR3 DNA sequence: TGCGCCAGCAGCTTGCAAGTGACAGAGAACACCGGGGAGCTGTTTTTT. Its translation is CASSLQVTENTGELFF.

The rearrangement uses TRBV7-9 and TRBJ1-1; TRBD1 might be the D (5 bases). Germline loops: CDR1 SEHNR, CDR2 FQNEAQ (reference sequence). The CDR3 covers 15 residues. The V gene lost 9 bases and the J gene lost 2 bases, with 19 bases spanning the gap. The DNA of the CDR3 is TGTGCCAGTGGGGCAGTGACCTCTTACAACACTGAAGCTTTCTTT. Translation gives CASGAVTSYNTEAFF.

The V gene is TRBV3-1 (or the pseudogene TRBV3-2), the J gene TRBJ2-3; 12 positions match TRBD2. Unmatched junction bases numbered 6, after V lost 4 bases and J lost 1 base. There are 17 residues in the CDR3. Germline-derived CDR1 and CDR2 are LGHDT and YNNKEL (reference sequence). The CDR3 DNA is TGTGCCAGCAGCCGGGCTAGCGGGGGGGCTGGCACAGATACGCAGTATTTT. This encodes CASSRASGGAGTDTQYF.

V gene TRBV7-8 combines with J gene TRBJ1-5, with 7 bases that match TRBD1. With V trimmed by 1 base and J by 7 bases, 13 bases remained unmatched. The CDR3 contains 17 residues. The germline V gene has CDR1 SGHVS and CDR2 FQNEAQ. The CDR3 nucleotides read TGTGCCAGCAGCTTAGGCCTGGGACAGAGATTGGGACAGCCCCAGCATTTT. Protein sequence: CASSLGLGQRLGQPQHF.

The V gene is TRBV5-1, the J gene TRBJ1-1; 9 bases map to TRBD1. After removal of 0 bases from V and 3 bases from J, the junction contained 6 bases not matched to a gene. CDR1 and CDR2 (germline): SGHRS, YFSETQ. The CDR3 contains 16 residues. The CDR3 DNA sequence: TGCGCCAGCAGCTTGGTAGGGACAGGGCCTTACACTGAAGCTTTCTTT. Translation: CASSLVGTGPYTEAFF.